The 20 T cell receptor beta chains reported below all come from one sample, sequenced in a study of response to subunit inactivated influenza vaccine. TCRdb ran MiXCR on the RT-PCR reads and lists one entry per CDR3 protein. This table has around 760,000 distinct CDR3 sequences, about 15% appearing once. Sequences were derived from PBMCs from blood, sampled roughly 15 days before vaccination. The source of these receptors is a man aged 45-65 years who received an inactivated influenza vaccine.

V gene TRBV4-3 combines with J gene TRBJ2-5, with D possibly matching TRBD2 (6 bases). Per germline, CDR1 LGHNA and CDR2 YSLEER. Trimming took off 1 base at V and 4 bases at J, with 13 bases between the two ends. CDR3 length: 15 residues. The CDR3 sequence is CASSQAPGERETQYF. In DNA, the CDR3 is TGCGCCAGCAGCCAAGCACCGGGAGAAAGAGAGACCCAGTACTTC.

This clonotype has only a few counts. V is TRBV4-2 and J is TRBJ2-3; D possibly corresponds to TRBD1 (6 bases). The CDR3 consists of 15 residues. V lost 0 bases and J lost 1, with 8 bases in between. CDR1 is LGHNA, CDR2 YNFKEQ, per germline. As DNA, the CDR3 is TGTGCCAGCAGCCAAGACAGGACAGGCACAGATACGCAGTATTTT. Protein: CASSQDRTGTDTQYF.

This clonotype was detected a few times. CDR3 nucleotides: TGTGCCAGCAGCCTCACCGGGACAACCACAGATACGCAGTATTTT. Residues: CASSLTGTTTDTQYF. The chain uses TRBV7-9 and TRBJ2-3, with D tentatively TRBD1 (6 bases). Germline values: CDR1 SEHNR, CDR2 FQNEAQ (reference sequence). Deletions cut 5 bases from V and 2 bases from J, with 14 bases between. CDR3 size: 15 residues.

With regard to this clonotype: A much larger clone is a single base away; this may be a read error. The chain couples TRBV5-6 to TRBJ1-1, with TRBD1 identical over 8 bases. The CDR3 length is 16 residues. Germline V CDR1 and CDR2: SGHDT, YYEEEE. CDR3 sequence: CASSLAGRGQGTEALF. In nucleotides, the CDR3 is TGTGCCAGCAGCTTGGCCGGCAGGGGGCAAGGGACTGAAGCTCTCTTT.

The chain has TRBV9 and TRBJ1-1, with no clear D. Germline V gene lookup returns CDR1 SGDLS and CDR2 YYNGEE. V lost 0 bases, J lost 1 base, and 7 bases lay in between. This CDR3 is built from 14 residues. CDR3 loop: CASSVDLENTEAFF. CDR3 nucleotide sequence: TGTGCCAGCAGCGTAGATCTAGAGAACACTGAAGCTTTCTTT.

There are many counts of this clonotype. V is TRBV20-1 and J is TRBJ2-1; possible D gene TRBD1, 6 bases. Germline V gene sequence: CDR1 DFQATT, CDR2 SNEGSKA (reference sequence). The ends were cut back, 0 bases at V and 2 bases at J, with 14 bases in the middle. The CDR3 has 16 amino acids. Here the CDR3 reads CSARDLGAGAYNEQFF. As DNA, the CDR3 is TGCAGTGCTAGAGATTTGGGCGCAGGGGCCTACAATGAGCAGTTCTTC.

There are a few counts of this clonotype. The gene calls are TRBV20-1 and TRBJ1-2; 7 bases map to TRBD1. The V gene's germline CDR1 is DFQATT and CDR2 SNEGSKA (reference sequence). The CDR3 is made up of 13 amino acids. CDR3 region: CTSGTEDNYGYTF. The CDR3 DNA is TGCACGTCCGGGACAGAGGATAACTATGGCTACACCTTC.

V usage is TRBV15 and J usage is TRBJ2-7, with a possible D match to TRBD1 (6 bases). The V end lost 0 bases, the J end lost 0 bases, and 18 bases lay between the germline ends. Germline-derived CDR1 and CDR2 are LNHNV and YYDKDF (reference sequence). The CDR3 consists of 18 residues. The CDR3 DNA reads TGTGCCACCAGCAGAGATCGGATAGCACAGGGCTACTCCTACGAGCAGTACTTC. Encoded protein: CATSRDRIAQGYSYEQYF.

This sequence joins TRBV20-1 and TRBJ2-2; TRBD2 might be the D (7 bases). CDR3 length: 13 amino acids. V was clipped by 3 bases and J by 3 bases, with 8 bases between them. Germline CDR1 DFQATT, CDR2 SNEGSKA (reference sequence). The CDR3 spells CSASGGHTGELFF. The CDR3 DNA reads TGCAGTGCTAGCGGGGGGCACACCGGGGAGCTGTTTTTT.

The chain is built from TRBV5-1 and TRBJ2-7, with 13 bases fitting TRBD2. CDR3 length: 16 amino acids. The ends lost 4 bases at V and 0 bases at J; junction bases unmatched: 4. Germline V gene data show CDR1 as SGHRS and CDR2 as YFSETQ. This CDR3 is CASSPGTSGISYEQYF. In DNA form, the CDR3 reads TGCGCCAGCAGCCCGGGGACTAGCGGGATCTCCTACGAGCAGTACTTC.

In this sample, this clonotype turned up many times. The chain employs TRBV5-1 and TRBJ2-1; tentatively, D is TRBD1 (6 bases). Germline CDR1 SGHRS, CDR2 YFSETQ. This CDR3 spans 14 amino acids. Deletions cut 0 bases from V and 6 bases from J, with 10 bases between. The CDR3 DNA is TGCGCCAGCAGCTTGGGACCACAGGGCAATGAGCAGTTCTTC. As protein: CASSLGPQGNEQFF. The complete variable domain, with remaining parts taken from reference TRBV5-1 and TRBJ2-1, reads KAGVTQTPRYLIKTRGQQVTLSCSPISGHRSVSWYQQTPGQGLQFLFEYFSETQRNKGNFPGRFSGRQFSNSRSEMNVSTLELGDSALYLCASSLGPQGNEQFFGPGTRLTVL.

The sample holds a few counts of this clonotype. This rearrangement joins TRBV12-3 or TRBV12-4 to TRBJ2-6; possibly TRBD1 for D (6 bases). The CDR3 runs to 16 residues. V was shortened by 5 bases and J by 4 bases, with 15 bases between the two germline ends. CDR3 in amino acids: CASSPPPGTGANVLTF. DNA for the CDR3: TGTGCCAGCAGTCCACCCCCCGGGACAGGGGCCAACGTCCTGACTTTC.

This chain joins TRBV28 and TRBJ2-6, with TRBD1 matching over 8 bases. CDR1 and CDR2 (germline): MDHEN, SYDVKM. The junction had 6 bases not matched to a gene; V was cut back by 6 bases and J by 2 bases. This CDR3 has 16 residues. The CDR3 protein is CASRDRVPAGANVLTF. The CDR3 region has the DNA TGTGCCAGCAGGGACAGGGTCCCCGCTGGGGCCAACGTCCTGACTTTC.

V is TRBV5-1 and J is TRBJ2-5; maybe TRBD1 (6 bases). V lost 8 bases, J lost 4 bases, and 18 bases lay in between. The CDR3 consists of 14 residues. CDR1 and CDR2 (germline): SGHRS, YFSETQ. CDR3 region: CASRQEPRRETQYF. DNA for the CDR3: TGCGCCAGTAGACAGGAGCCTCGCCGAGAGACCCAGTACTTC. Full variable domain (rest looked up from reference TRBV5-1 and TRBJ2-5): KAGVTQTPRYLIKTRGQQVTLSCSPISGHRSVSWYQQTPGQGLQFLFEYFSETQRNKGNFPGRFSGRQFSNSRSEMNVSTLELGDSALYLCASRQEPRRETQYFGPGTRLLVL.

This clonotype was seen only a few times. The gene calls are TRBV7-9 and TRBJ2-3; TRBD2 matches at 8 bases. Germline-derived CDR1 and CDR2 are SEHNR and FQNEAQ (reference sequence). V shed 2 bases and J 5 bases; nucleotides not matched to a gene: 3. The CDR3 is 14 residues long. This CDR3 reads CASSLSLAGDTQYF. In DNA form, the CDR3 reads TGTGCCAGCAGCTTAAGTCTAGCGGGAGATACGCAGTATTTT. The whole variable domain, remainder taken from reference TRBV7-9 and TRBJ2-3, is DTGVSQNPRHKITKRGQNVTFRCDPISEHNRLYWYRQTLGQGPEFLTYFQNEAQLEKSRLLSDRFSAERPKGSFSTLEIQRTEQGDSAMYLCASSLSLAGDTQYFGPGTRLTVL.

This clonotype was counted between two and nine times. This chain joins TRBV6-1 and TRBJ2-2; 9 nucleotides line up with TRBD1. CDR3 size: 15 residues. Losses at the gene ends were 2 bases for V and 4 bases for J; bases not matched to a gene: 2. Germline CDR1 is MNHNS and CDR2 is SASEGT. The CDR3 DNA is TGTGCCAGCAGTGAACCGGGACAGGGCACCGGGGAGCTGTTTTTT. Encoded protein: CASSEPGQGTGELFF.

This clonotype was seen repeatedly, ten times or more. This sequence joins TRBV28 and TRBJ2-3; 13 bases map to TRBD2. The J segment lost 3 bases and the V segment lost 3 bases, leaving 3 bases of the junction unmatched. Germline assignment: CDR1 MDHEN and CDR2 SYDVKM. The CDR3 has 16 residues. CDR3 in DNA: TGTGCCAGCAGTTTTGGGACTAGCGGGGAAACAGATACGCAGTATTTT. Translated: CASSFGTSGETDTQYF.

The chain combines TRBV5-1 with TRBJ2-1, with D perhaps TRBD2 (5 bases). The CDR3 covers 16 residues. Germline CDR1 reads SGHRS; CDR2 reads YFSETQ. The V and J ends lost 0 bases and 8 bases respectively, with 18 bases between them. CDR3 in amino acids: CASSLAGGLTRDEQFF. CDR3 nucleotide sequence: TGCGCCAGCAGCTTGGCGGGCGGGCTAACCCGGGATGAGCAGTTCTTC. The whole variable domain, filled in from reference TRBV5-1 and TRBJ2-1, reads KAGVTQTPRYLIKTRGQQVTLSCSPISGHRSVSWYQQTPGQGLQFLFEYFSETQRNKGNFPGRFSGRQFSNSRSEMNVSTLELGDSALYLCASSLAGGLTRDEQFFGPGTRLTVL.

This clonotype was seen more than once but under ten times. The chain links TRBV24-1 to TRBJ1-1; 7 bases agree with TRBD1. V dropped 3 bases and J dropped 1; count of bases not matched to a gene: 4. Germline values: CDR1 KGHDR, CDR2 SFDVKD. The CDR3 contains 15 residues. The CDR3 here is CATSDPRQGNTEAFF. The CDR3 DNA sequence: TGTGCCACCAGTGATCCGCGACAGGGGAACACTGAAGCTTTCTTT.

This rearrangement joins TRBV9 to TRBJ2-5; 7 bases fit TRBD1. The trim removed 2 bases at V and 1 base at J, leaving 2 bases unmatched. Germline V gives CDR1 SGDLS, CDR2 YYNGEE. The CDR3 is made up of 14 amino acids. The CDR3 loop reads CASSVTGSQETQYF. Written as DNA, the CDR3 is TGTGCCAGCAGCGTGACAGGGTCCCAAGAGACCCAGTACTTC.